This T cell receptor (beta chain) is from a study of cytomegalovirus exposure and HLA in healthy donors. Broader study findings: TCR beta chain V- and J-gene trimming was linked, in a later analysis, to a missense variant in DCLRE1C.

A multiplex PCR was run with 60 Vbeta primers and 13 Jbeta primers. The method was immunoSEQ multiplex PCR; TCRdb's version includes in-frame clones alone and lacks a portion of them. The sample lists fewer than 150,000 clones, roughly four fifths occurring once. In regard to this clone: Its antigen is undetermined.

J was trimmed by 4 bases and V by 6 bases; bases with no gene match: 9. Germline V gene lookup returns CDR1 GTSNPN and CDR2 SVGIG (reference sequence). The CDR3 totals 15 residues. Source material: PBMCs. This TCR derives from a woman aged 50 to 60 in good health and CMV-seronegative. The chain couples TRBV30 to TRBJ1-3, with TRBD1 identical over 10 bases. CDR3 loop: CACHWDRGGGNTIYF. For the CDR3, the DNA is TGTGCCTGCCACTGGGACAGGGGAGGCGGAAACACCATATATTTT. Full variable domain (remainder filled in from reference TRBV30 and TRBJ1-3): SQTIHQWPATLVQPVGSPLSLECTVEGTSNPNLYWYRQAAGRGLQLLFYSVGIGQISSEVPQNLSASRPQDRQFILSSKKLLLSDSGFYLCACHWDRGGGNTIYFGEGSWLTVV.